A selection of T cell receptor beta chains follows, all from one sample in a study of cytomegalovirus exposure and HLA in healthy donors. The table came from immunoSEQ multiplex PCR; TCRdb's copy has only in-frame clones and leaves some out. The data show 120,000 to 150,000 clones, approximately 65% seen once. Sequencing input: PBMCs. Receptor source: a woman aged 60-75 years in good health and CMV-seronegative. Each CDR3 is given with its conserved first and last residue. The order of the fields is J gene, V gene, D gene, clone size, CDR3 DNA, CDR3 protein. A D gene is named only where the DNA matches it firmly. The size field is filled for only some rows; it gives once, few, many or a size class.

J: TRBJ2-7; V: TRBV19; D: .; size: .; DNA: TGTGCCAGTAGTATTTCCGGGACACTCTACGAGCAGTACTTC; CDR3: CASSISGTLYEQYF
J: TRBJ2-1; V: TRBV29-1; D: .; size: .; DNA: TGCAGCGTTGCGTTTATACTAGCTAAAGGCAATGAGCAGTTCTTC; CDR3: CSVAFILAKGNEQFF
J: TRBJ2-1; V: TRBV14; D: TRBD1; size: few; DNA: TGTGCCAGCAGCCTCTTACAGGGGGCAGGGGAGCAGTTCTTC; CDR3: CASSLLQGAGEQFF
J: TRBJ1-5; V: TRBV5-8; D: TRBD1; size: few; DNA: TGTGCCAGCAGCTACGGGACAGGGGGCAATCAGCCCCAGCATTTT; CDR3: CASSYGTGGNQPQHF
J: TRBJ2-7; V: TRBV19; D: TRBD1; size: .; DNA: TGTGCCACCTCTTTACAGGGGCCTCTCTACGAGCAGTACTTC; CDR3: CATSLQGPLYEQYF
J: TRBJ2-2; V: TRBV7-2; D: TRBD2; size: .; DNA: TGTGCCAGCAGCAGTCTAGCGGGAGTAGCCACCGGGGAGCTGTTTTTT; CDR3: CASSSLAGVATGELFF
J: TRBJ2-7; V: TRBV5-6; D: TRBD2; size: .; DNA: TGTGCCAGCAGCTTTACGGGACTACCCATCAGGGAGTACTTC; CDR3: CASSFTGLPIREYF
J: TRBJ2-3; V: TRBV6-1; D: .; size: .; DNA: TGTGCCAGCAGTGTCTTTACTGATACGCAGTATTTT; CDR3: CASSVFTDTQYF
J: TRBJ2-2; V: TRBV7-2; D: .; size: once; DNA: TGTGCCAGCAGCTTAGCTCCAGGGGAAACCGGGGAGCTGTTTTTT; CDR3: CASSLAPGETGELFF
J: TRBJ2-5; V: TRBV7-2; D: TRBD2; size: few; DNA: TGTGCCAGCAGCTATAGCGGGGGGGACGGGACCCAGTACTTC; CDR3: CASSYSGGDGTQYF
J: TRBJ2-1; V: TRBV13; D: TRBD2; size: .; DNA: TGTGCCAGCAGCCCGGGAGGGAGGGGTTACAATGAGCAGTTCTTC; CDR3: CASSPGGRGYNEQFF
J: TRBJ1-5; V: TRBV7-9; D: TRBD1; size: few; DNA: TGTGCCAGCACCGCATCCGGGACAGGGTATCAGCCCCAGCATTTT; CDR3: CASTASGTGYQPQHF
J: TRBJ2-7; V: TRBV11-1; D: TRBD2; size: .; DNA: TGTGCCAGCAGCTCTACCCTAGCGGGAGCTCAGTACGAGCAGTACTTC; CDR3: CASSSTLAGAQYEQYF
J: TRBJ1-3; V: TRBV15; D: TRBD1; size: .; DNA: TGTGCCACCAGCAGTGGACAGGTTACTGGAAACACCATATATTTT; CDR3: CATSSGQVTGNTIYF
J: TRBJ1-2; V: TRBV10-3; D: TRBD1; size: .; DNA: TGTGCCATCAGTGACCCGGGGACAGGGAAAGGCTACACCTTC; CDR3: CAISDPGTGKGYTF
J: TRBJ1-1; V: TRBV5-1; D: TRBD1; size: .; DNA: TGCGCCAGCAGCAAGACAGGGGGGACGGGGAACACTGAAGCTTTCTTT; CDR3: CASSKTGGTGNTEAFF
J: TRBJ2-5; V: TRBV28; D: TRBD1; size: .; DNA: TGTGCCAGCAGTCTAGGACAGGGTTCGGAGACCCAGTACTTC; CDR3: CASSLGQGSETQYF
J: TRBJ2-3; V: TRBV6-1; D: .; size: medium-sized; DNA: TGTGCCAGCAGTGAAGTAAGGGGTGGGGCGTCTCGCACAGATACGCAGTATTTT; CDR3: CASSEVRGGASRTDTQYF
J: TRBJ2-5; V: TRBV6-6; D: .; size: .; DNA: TGTGCCAGCAGTGGGTTCATAGGGGCGCAAGAGACCCAGTACTTC; CDR3: CASSGFIGAQETQYF
J: TRBJ1-2; V: TRBV19; D: .; size: few; DNA: TGTGCCAGTACCGAGGGAAGCTATGGCTACACCTTC; CDR3: CASTEGSYGYTF
J: TRBJ1-4; V: TRBV7-9; D: TRBD1; size: .; DNA: TGTGCCAGCAGCTCTAACAGGGGGCCAACTAATGAAAAACTGTTTTTT; CDR3: CASSSNRGPTNEKLFF
J: TRBJ1-2; V: TRBV25-1; D: TRBD1; size: .; DNA: TGTGCCAGCAGTGACCCGTTGGGTCTCACAGGGGTGGGAGGCTACACCTTC; CDR3: CASSDPLGLTGVGGYTF
J: TRBJ2-5; V: TRBV29-1; D: .; size: .; DNA: TGCAGCGCACCGACCGTTGGGGCGGTGGAGACCCAGTACTTC; CDR3: CSAPTVGAVETQYF
J: TRBJ2-6; V: TRBV5-4; D: .; size: few; DNA: TGTGCCAGCAGCTTGGGCGGCTCTGGGGCCAACGTCCTGACTTTC; CDR3: CASSLGGSGANVLTF
J: TRBJ2-3; V: TRBV7-9; D: .; size: .; DNA: TGTTCCAGCAGCTTAGGGTTCGGAGGGCTTAGCACAGATACGCAGTATTTT; CDR3: CSSSLGFGGLSTDTQYF
J: TRBJ2-2; V: TRBV7-3; D: TRBD1; size: .; DNA: TGTGCCAGCAGCTTATTTCCCTGGACAGGGTCGAACACCGGGGAGCTGTTTTTT; CDR3: CASSLFPWTGSNTGELFF
J: TRBJ2-5; V: TRBV7-9; D: TRBD2; size: few; DNA: TGTGCCAGCAGCTTATTTAGCGGGGGAAAAGAGACCCAGTACTTC; CDR3: CASSLFSGGKETQYF
J: TRBJ2-7; V: TRBV6-1; D: TRBD2; size: .; DNA: TGTGCCAGCACAACTAGCGTAGGTTCCTACGAGCAGTACTTC; CDR3: CASTTSVGSYEQYF
J: TRBJ2-3; V: TRBV7-8; D: TRBD2; size: .; DNA: TGTGCCAGCAGCTTAACTAGCGGCAGTGCAGATACGCAGTATTTT; CDR3: CASSLTSGSADTQYF
J: TRBJ2-3; V: TRBV7-3; D: TRBD2; size: once; DNA: TGTGCCAGCAGCGAGCCAGGGACTAGCGGGATAGATACGCAGTATTTT; CDR3: CASSEPGTSGIDTQYF
J: TRBJ2-2; V: TRBV5-1; D: .; size: .; DNA: TGCGCCAGCAGCTTGAGGTCAGGTGACACCGGGGAGCTGTTTTTT; CDR3: CASSLRSGDTGELFF
J: TRBJ2-3; V: TRBV13; D: .; size: few; DNA: TGTGCCAGCAGTTTGGACAAGAATACGCAGTATTTT; CDR3: CASSLDKNTQYF
J: TRBJ2-7; V: TRBV29-1; D: TRBD1; size: .; DNA: TGCAGCGTCTTGTCTGACAGGGGCTCCTACGAGCAGTACTTC; CDR3: CSVLSDRGSYEQYF
J: TRBJ1-3; V: TRBV7-3; D: TRBD1; size: once; DNA: TGTGCCAGCAGCCCGTCGACAGGGGCCGGAAACACCATATATTTT; CDR3: CASSPSTGAGNTIYF
J: TRBJ2-3; V: TRBV2; D: .; size: .; DNA: TGTGCCAGCAGTGAAGAGGGGTTGGATACGCAGTATTTT; CDR3: CASSEEGLDTQYF
J: TRBJ1-3; V: TRBV19; D: .; size: .; DNA: TGTGCCAGTAGTATTCCCTCAGGCTCTGGAAACACCATATATTTT; CDR3: CASSIPSGSGNTIYF
J: TRBJ1-6; V: TRBV9; D: .; size: .; DNA: TGTGCCAGCAGCGTCAGGGGTTATAATTCACCCCTCCACTTT; CDR3: CASSVRGYNSPLHF
J: TRBJ2-2; V: TRBV5-1; D: TRBD2; size: .; DNA: TGCGCCAGCAGCCTTAGACTAGCGGGAGCTCCGAACACCGGGGAGCTGTTTTTT; CDR3: CASSLRLAGAPNTGELFF
J: TRBJ2-2; V: TRBV9; D: TRBD1; size: .; DNA: TGTGCCAGCAGCCCCCGGGACAGTGCGAACACCGGGGAGCTGTTTTTT; CDR3: CASSPRDSANTGELFF
J: TRBJ2-7; V: TRBV10-3; D: TRBD1; size: .; DNA: TGTGCCATCAGTGTTGGGACAGGGGGTGAGCAGTACTTC; CDR3: CAISVGTGGEQYF
J: TRBJ2-1; V: TRBV7-9; D: .; size: .; DNA: TGTTCCAGCAGCTTAGTTCTAGGGGGTGAGCAGTTCTTC; CDR3: CSSSLVLGGEQFF
J: TRBJ1-1; V: TRBV7-2; D: TRBD1; size: .; DNA: TGTGCCAGCAGTTTAACAGGGGTGAGGACTGAAGCTTTCTTT; CDR3: CASSLTGVRTEAFF
J: TRBJ2-7; V: TRBV2; D: .; size: .; DNA: TGTGCCAGCAGGAGGGAGGGGGAAGTGGCCGAGCAGTACTTC; CDR3: CASRREGEVAEQYF
J: TRBJ2-5; V: TRBV7-9; D: .; size: once; DNA: TGTGCCAGCAGCTTAGAGCAGGGCTTTATTGAGACCCAGTACTTC; CDR3: CASSLEQGFIETQYF
J: TRBJ1-2; V: TRBV29-1; D: TRBD1; size: .; DNA: TGCAGCGTTCCGAAACAGGGGGCGGGTGGCTACACCTTC; CDR3: CSVPKQGAGGYTF
J: TRBJ2-1; V: TRBV28; D: .; size: .; DNA: TGTGCCAGCAGGGCCACAGGGAGACCCTACAATGAGCAGTTCTTC; CDR3: CASRATGRPYNEQFF
J: TRBJ1-1; V: TRBV23-1; D: TRBD1; size: .; DNA: TGCGCCAGCAGTCCACAGGGGGTGAACACTGAAGCTTTCTTT; CDR3: CASSPQGVNTEAFF
J: TRBJ1-5; V: TRBV7-9; D: .; size: .; DNA: TGTTCCAGCAGCTTAGAGGAGGGCAGCAATCAGCCCCAGCATTTT; CDR3: CSSSLEEGSNQPQHF
J: TRBJ1-4; V: TRBV11-2; D: .; size: .; DNA: TGTGCCAGCAGCTTAGTACTTACACGGGCTAATGAAAAACTGTTTTTT; CDR3: CASSLVLTRANEKLFF
J: TRBJ1-1; V: TRBV5-1; D: .; size: .; DNA: TGCGCCAGCAGCCCGACCCCCCAGGGGATGGGGAACACTGAAGCTTTCTTT; CDR3: CASSPTPQGMGNTEAFF
J: TRBJ1-2; V: TRBV9; D: TRBD1; size: .; DNA: TGTGCCAGCAGCGGGGGAACAGGGGGTAACTATGGCTACACCTTC; CDR3: CASSGGTGGNYGYTF
J: TRBJ2-5; V: TRBV5-4; D: .; size: .; DNA: TGTGCCAGCAGCCAAGGACTCCAAGAGACCCAGTACTTC; CDR3: CASSQGLQETQYF
J: TRBJ1-3; V: TRBV6-1; D: .; size: .; DNA: TGTGCCAGCAGTCTAGACAGCTTCTCTGGAAACACCATATATTTT; CDR3: CASSLDSFSGNTIYF